This section outlines one TCR beta chain sequence together with its context. Its antigen is undetermined. Sequencing was designed to attain a depth spanning 1 in 200,000 to 1 in 1 million T cells. Using immunoSEQ multiplex PCR, the repertoire was profiled, and TCRdb retains in-frame clones only, with some absent. Among about 140,000 clones listed, approximately 75% were seen once. This entry belongs to a study of cytotoxic CD8 clonotypes in ibrutinib-treated CLL. Study details: Response sampling occurred after a median roughly 11 months of treatment (range 6 to 36). Study observations and caveats: Age-matched healthy donor levels were exceeded by baseline clonality, which tracked circulating CD8+ T-cell counts.

Trimming took 1 base from V and 2 from J, leaving 12 bases between them. From germline, CDR1 is SGHDN and CDR2 FVKESK. The CDR3 runs 17 residues. The chain has TRBV14 and TRBJ1-6, with D possibly being TRBD1 (6 bases). The TCR was taken from a human donor with chronic lymphocytic leukemia. Sequences were derived from PBMCs, sampled after 12 months of ibrutinib treatment. CDR3 in DNA: TGTGCCAGCAGCCAAGTGGGGGGCGCCGCCTATAATTCACCCCTCCACTTT. Its translation is CASSQVGGAAYNSPLHF.